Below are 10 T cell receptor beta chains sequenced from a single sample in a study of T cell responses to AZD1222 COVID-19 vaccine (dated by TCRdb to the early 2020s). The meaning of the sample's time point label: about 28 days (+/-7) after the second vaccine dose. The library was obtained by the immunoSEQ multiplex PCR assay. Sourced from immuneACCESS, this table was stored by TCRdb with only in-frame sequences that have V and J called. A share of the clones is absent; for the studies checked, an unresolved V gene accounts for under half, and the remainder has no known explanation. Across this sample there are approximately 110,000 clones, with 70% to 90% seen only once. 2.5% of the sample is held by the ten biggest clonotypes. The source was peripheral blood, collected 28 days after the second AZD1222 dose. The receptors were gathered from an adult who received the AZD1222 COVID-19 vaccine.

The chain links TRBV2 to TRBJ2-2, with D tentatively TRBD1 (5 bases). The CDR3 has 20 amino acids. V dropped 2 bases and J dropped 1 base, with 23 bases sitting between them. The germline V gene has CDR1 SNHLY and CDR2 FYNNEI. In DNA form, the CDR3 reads TGTGCCAGCAGTGAATTCAATTGGAGCGATAGGGGTCGGAACACCGGGGAGCTGTTTTTT. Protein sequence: CASSEFNWSDRGRNTGELFF.

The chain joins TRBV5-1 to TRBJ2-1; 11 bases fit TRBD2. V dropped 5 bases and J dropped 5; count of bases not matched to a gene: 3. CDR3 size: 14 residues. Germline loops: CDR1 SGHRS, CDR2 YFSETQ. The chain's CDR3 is CASRSTSGDNEQFF. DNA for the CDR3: TGCGCCAGCAGGTCGACTAGCGGGGACAATGAGCAGTTCTTC.

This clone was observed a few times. The CDR3 DNA sequence: TGTGCCAGCAGTCGAGGACTAGCGGGACCTGAGCAGTTCTTC. As protein: CASSRGLAGPEQFF. The chain combines TRBV3-1 (or the pseudogene TRBV3-2) with TRBJ2-1; 12 bases align to TRBD2. V dropped 6 bases and J dropped 9; count of bases not matched to a gene: 6. CDR3 length: 14 residues. CDR1 LGHDT and CDR2 YNNKEL come from the germline V gene (reference sequence).

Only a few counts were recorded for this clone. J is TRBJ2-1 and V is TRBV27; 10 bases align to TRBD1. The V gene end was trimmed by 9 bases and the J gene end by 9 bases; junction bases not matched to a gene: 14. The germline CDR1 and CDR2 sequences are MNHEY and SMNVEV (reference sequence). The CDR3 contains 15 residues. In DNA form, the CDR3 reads TGTGCCAGTAGGGGACAGGGGCCTCTCTCCAGTGAGCAGTTCTTC. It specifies CASRGQGPLSSEQFF.

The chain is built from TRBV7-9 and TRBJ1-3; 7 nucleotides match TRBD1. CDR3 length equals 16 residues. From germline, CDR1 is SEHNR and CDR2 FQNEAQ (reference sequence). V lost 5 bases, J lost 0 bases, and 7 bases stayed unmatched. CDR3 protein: CASSLRQGVSGNTIYF. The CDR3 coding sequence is TGTGCCAGCAGCCTAAGACAGGGAGTCTCTGGAAACACCATATATTTT.

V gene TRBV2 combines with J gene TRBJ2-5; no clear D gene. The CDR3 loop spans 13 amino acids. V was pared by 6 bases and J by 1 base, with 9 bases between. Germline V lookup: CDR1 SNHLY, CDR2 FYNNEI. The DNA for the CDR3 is TGTGCCAGCAGGGCTACGCGCCAAGAGACCCAGTACTTC. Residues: CASRATRQETQYF.

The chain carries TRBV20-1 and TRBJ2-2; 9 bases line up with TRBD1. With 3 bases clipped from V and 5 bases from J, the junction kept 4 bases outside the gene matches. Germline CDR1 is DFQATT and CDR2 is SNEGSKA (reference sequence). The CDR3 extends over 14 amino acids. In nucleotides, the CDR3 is TGCAGTGCTAGTCCCGGGACAGGGACCGGGGAGCTGTTTTTT. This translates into CSASPGTGTGELFF.

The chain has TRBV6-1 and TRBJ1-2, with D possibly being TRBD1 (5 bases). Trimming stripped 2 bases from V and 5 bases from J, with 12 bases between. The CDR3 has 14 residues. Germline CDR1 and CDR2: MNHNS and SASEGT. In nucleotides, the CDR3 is TGTGCCAGCAGTGAAATGGGGCGCGGGTATGGCTACACCTTC. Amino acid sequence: CASSEMGRGYGYTF.

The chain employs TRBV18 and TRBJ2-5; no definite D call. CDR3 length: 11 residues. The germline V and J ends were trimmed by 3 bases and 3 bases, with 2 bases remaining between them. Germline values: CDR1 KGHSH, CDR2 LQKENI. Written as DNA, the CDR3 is TGTGCCAGCTCACCGGAAGAGACCCAGTACTTC. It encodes CASSPEETQYF.

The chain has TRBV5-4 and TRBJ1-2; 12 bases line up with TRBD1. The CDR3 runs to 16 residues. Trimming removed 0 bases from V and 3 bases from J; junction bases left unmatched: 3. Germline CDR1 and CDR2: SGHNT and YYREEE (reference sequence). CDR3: CASSLVGQGAHYGYTF. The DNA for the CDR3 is TGTGCCAGCAGCTTGGTGGGACAGGGGGCCCACTATGGCTACACCTTC.